The 10 T cell receptor beta chains presented below share a single source sample, sequenced in a study of control samples from healthy donors and cancer patients. Clones were sequenced by immunoSEQ multiplex PCR, and TCRdb holds only the in-frame ones, with some missing. This sample has about 120,000 clones; about 91% occur once, and the top ten carry approximately 3.5%. The sample taken for sequencing was blood. These receptors originate from a man between 40 and 49 years old in good health.

The chain recombines TRBV19 with TRBJ1-6; D not resolved. CDR3 length: 13 amino acids. Germline V gene data show CDR1 as LNHDA and CDR2 as SQIVND (reference sequence). V lost 6 bases and J lost 3, with 6 bases in between. The CDR3 loop is CASRYNYNSPLHF. The CDR3 DNA reads TGTGCCAGTAGATACAACTATAATTCACCCCTCCACTTT.

This chain connects TRBV19 to TRBJ1-1; D possibly corresponds to TRBD1 (5 bases). Per the germline V gene, CDR1 is LNHDA and CDR2 is SQIVND (reference sequence). The CDR3 length is 13 residues. Trimming took 4 bases from V and 3 from J, leaving 9 bases between them. CDR3 in DNA: TGTGCCAGTAGTAAAGGGGCCCACACTGAAGCTTTCTTT. Translated, it gives CASSKGAHTEAFF.

This chain uses TRBV7-2 with TRBJ2-3, with D perhaps matching TRBD1 (6 bases). Germline V gene lookup returns CDR1 SGHTA and CDR2 FQGNSA. V gave up 0 bases and J gave up 1 base, with 8 bases separating them. The CDR3 sequence is 15 residues long. The CDR3 sequence: CASSLAGARTDTQYF. The CDR3 DNA is TGTGCCAGCAGCTTAGCGGGGGCCCGCACAGATACGCAGTATTTT.

The rearrangement joins TRBV7-9 to TRBJ2-7, with TRBD1 as a possible D gene (5 bases). This CDR3 is 14 amino acids long. V lost 3 bases and J 2 bases, leaving 11 bases between the germline ends. CDR1 and CDR2 from the germline V gene are SEHNR and FQNEAQ (reference sequence). This CDR3 is CASSFGYRPYEQYF. In DNA, the CDR3 is TGTGCCAGCAGCTTCGGATACAGGCCCTACGAGCAGTACTTC.

J is TRBJ2-2 and V is TRBV5-1; D is undetermined. Germline CDR1 and CDR2: SGHRS and YFSETQ. The CDR3 sequence is 15 residues long. With 7 bases removed from V and 4 bases from J, the gap between germline ends came to 17 bases. The DNA for the CDR3 is TGCGCCAGCTCACTGGGCACGAGTATCACCGGGGAGCTGTTTTTT. Residues: CASSLGTSITGELFF.

J is TRBJ2-1 and V is TRBV7-2; TRBD2 aligns across 12 bases. V gave up 5 bases and J gave up 9 bases; unmatched junction bases: 8. Germline CDR1 and CDR2: SGHTA and FQGNSA. This CDR3 has 15 amino acids. The CDR3 sequence is CASSLLAGGPSEQFF. Written as DNA, the CDR3 is TGTGCCAGCAGCCTGCTAGCGGGGGGGCCGAGTGAGCAGTTCTTC.

This clone was recorded only once. V is TRBV13 and J is TRBJ2-7, with 7 positions matching TRBD1. The V gene's germline CDR1 is PRHDT and CDR2 FYEKMQ (reference sequence). The V and J ends lost 2 bases and 2 bases, in that order; junction bases with no gene match: 3. CDR3 size: 14 residues. CDR3 region: CASSLRDSPYEQYF. In nucleotides, the CDR3 is TGTGCCAGCAGCTTACGGGACAGCCCCTACGAGCAGTACTTC.

This chain uses TRBV2 with TRBJ1-6; D might be TRBD1 (5 bases). This CDR3 comprises 16 residues. Germline lookup yields CDR1 SNHLY and CDR2 FYNNEI. Trimming took off 1 base at V and 7 bases at J, with 14 bases between the two ends. The CDR3 nucleotides read TGTGCCAGCAGTGAAGACGGGCAGGGCTCAAATTCACCCCTCCACTTT. This sequence encodes CASSEDGQGSNSPLHF. Supplemented by reference TRBV2 and TRBJ1-6, the full variable domain reads EPEVTQTPSHQVTQMGQEVILRCVPISNHLYFYWYRQILGQKVEFLVSFYNNEISEKSEIFDDQFSVERPDGSNFTLKIRSTKLEDSAMYFCASSEDGQGSNSPLHFGNGTRLTVT.

The V and J genes are TRBV6-2 or TRBV6-3 and TRBJ1-2, with 8 bases that match TRBD1. The J segment lost 7 bases and the V segment lost 6 bases, leaving 19 bases of the junction unmatched. From germline, CDR1 is MNHEY and CDR2 SVGEGT. The CDR3 totals 17 residues. CDR3 sequence reads: CASSPISTSTGAAGYTF. CDR3 nucleotide sequence: TGTGCCAGCAGCCCTATCTCGACTTCGACAGGGGCCGCTGGCTACACCTTC.

This clone has only one observation. J is TRBJ1-3 and V is TRBV24-1; no definite D call. The V end lost 2 bases, the J end lost 3 bases, and 13 bases lay between the germline ends. This CDR3 contains 16 residues. In germline, CDR1 is KGHDR, CDR2 SFDVKD. This chain's CDR3 is CATSDSLGRDGNTIYF. CDR3 nucleotide sequence: TGTGCCACCAGTGATTCCCTAGGGAGGGATGGAAACACCATATATTTT.